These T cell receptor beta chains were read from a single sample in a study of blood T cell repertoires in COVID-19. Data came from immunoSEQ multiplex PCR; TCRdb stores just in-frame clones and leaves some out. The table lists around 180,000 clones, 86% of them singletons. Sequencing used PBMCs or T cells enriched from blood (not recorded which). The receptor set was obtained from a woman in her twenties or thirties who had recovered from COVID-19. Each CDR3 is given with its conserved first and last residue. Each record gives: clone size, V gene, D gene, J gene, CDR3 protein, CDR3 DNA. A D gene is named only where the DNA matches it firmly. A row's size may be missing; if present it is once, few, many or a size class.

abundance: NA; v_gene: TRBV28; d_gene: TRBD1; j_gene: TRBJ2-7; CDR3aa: CASSLRTGVTYEQYF; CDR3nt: TGTGCCAGCAGCCTCCGGACAGGGGTTACCTACGAGCAGTACTTC
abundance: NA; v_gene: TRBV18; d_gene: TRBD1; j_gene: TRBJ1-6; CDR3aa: CASTTGGLPLHF; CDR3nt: TGTGCCAGCACGACAGGGGGACTTCCCCTCCACTTT
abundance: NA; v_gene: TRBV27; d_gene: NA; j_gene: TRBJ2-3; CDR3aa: CASSPQRVMQYF; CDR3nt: TGTGCCAGCAGTCCCCAGAGGGTAATGCAGTATTTT
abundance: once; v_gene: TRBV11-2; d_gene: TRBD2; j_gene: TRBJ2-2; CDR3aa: CASSFLRLAGSGELFF; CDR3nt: TGTGCCAGCAGCTTTTTGCGTCTAGCGGGATCCGGGGAGCTGTTTTTT
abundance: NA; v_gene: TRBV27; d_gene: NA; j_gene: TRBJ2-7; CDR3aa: CASSQGSSYEQYF; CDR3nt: TGTGCCAGCAGCCAGGGTTCAAGCTACGAGCAGTACTTC
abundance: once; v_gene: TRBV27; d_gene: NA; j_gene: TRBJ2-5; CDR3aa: CASSTGPTGTQYF; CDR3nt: TGTGCCAGCAGTACGGGACCGACAGGGACCCAGTACTTC
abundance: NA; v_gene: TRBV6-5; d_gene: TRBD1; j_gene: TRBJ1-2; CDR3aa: CATVDRAYGYTF; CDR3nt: TGTGCCACCGTGGACAGGGCCTATGGCTACACCTTC
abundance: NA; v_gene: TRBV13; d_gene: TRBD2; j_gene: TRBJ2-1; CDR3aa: CASSFSGTSDQHEQFF; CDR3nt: TGTGCCAGCAGCTTCTCCGGGACTAGCGACCAGCATGAGCAGTTCTTC
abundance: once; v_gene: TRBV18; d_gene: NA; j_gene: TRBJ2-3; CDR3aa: CASSPPSGSTDTQYF; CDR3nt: TGTGCCAGCTCACCACCTTCCGGGAGCACAGATACGCAGTATTTT
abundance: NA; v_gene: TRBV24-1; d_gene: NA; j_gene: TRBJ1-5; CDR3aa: CATSAEYSNQPQHF; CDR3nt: TGTGCCACCAGCGCGGAATATAGCAATCAGCCCCAGCATTTT
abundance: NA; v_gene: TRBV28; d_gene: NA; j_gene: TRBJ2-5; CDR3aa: CASSAGTEIQETQYF; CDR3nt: TGTGCCAGCAGTGCGGGGACAGAGATCCAAGAGACCCAGTACTTC
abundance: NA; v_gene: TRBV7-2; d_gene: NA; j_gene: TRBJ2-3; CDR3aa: CASSLVGQGRDTQYF; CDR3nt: TGTGCCAGCAGCTTAGTAGGGCAGGGGAGAGATACGCAGTATTTT
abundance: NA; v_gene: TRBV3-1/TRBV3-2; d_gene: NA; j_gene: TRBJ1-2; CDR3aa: CASSQAGLKGPNYGYTF; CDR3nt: TGTGCCAGCAGCCAAGCGGGTTTAAAAGGCCCTAACTATGGCTACACCTTC
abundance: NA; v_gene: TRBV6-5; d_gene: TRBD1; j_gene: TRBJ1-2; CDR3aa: CATAPTGDYGYTF; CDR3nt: TGTGCCACCGCCCCTACAGGGGACTATGGCTACACCTTC
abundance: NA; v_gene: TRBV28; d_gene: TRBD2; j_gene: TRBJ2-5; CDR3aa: CASSVTGTSGSLKTQYF; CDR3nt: TGTGCCAGCAGTGTGACGGGGACTAGCGGGAGTTTAAAGACCCAGTACTTC
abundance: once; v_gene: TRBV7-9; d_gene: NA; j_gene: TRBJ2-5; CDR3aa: CASSQIEGTQYF; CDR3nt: TGTGCCAGCAGCCAAATCGAGGGGACCCAGTACTTC
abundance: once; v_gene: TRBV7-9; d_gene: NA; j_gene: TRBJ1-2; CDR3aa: CASSLSSGVGYTF; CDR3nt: TGTGCCAGCAGCTTATCTTCAGGGGTTGGCTACACCTTC
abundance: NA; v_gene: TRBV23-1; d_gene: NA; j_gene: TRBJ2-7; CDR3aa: CASNISVGVDYEQYF; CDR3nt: TGCGCCAGCAATATTTCCGTCGGAGTCGACTACGAGCAGTACTTC
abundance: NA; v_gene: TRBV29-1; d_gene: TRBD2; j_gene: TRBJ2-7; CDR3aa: CSPGLAGQYF; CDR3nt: TGCAGCCCGGGACTAGCGGGGCAGTACTTC
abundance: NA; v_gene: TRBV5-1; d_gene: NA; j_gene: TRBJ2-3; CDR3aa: CASSLWPDTQYF; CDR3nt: TGCGCCAGCAGCTTGTGGCCAGATACGCAGTATTTT
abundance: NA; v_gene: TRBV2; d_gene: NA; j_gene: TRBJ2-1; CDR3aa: CASSEEVANNEQFF; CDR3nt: TGTGCCAGCAGTGAGGAAGTAGCGAACAATGAGCAGTTCTTC
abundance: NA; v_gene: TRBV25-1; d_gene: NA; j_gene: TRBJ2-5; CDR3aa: CASSEWDNQETQYF; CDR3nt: TGTGCCAGCAGTGAGTGGGACAATCAAGAGACCCAGTACTTC
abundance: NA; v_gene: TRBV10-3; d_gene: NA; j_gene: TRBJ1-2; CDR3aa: CAITEGAYGYTF; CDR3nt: TGTGCCATCACGGAGGGAGCCTATGGCTACACCTTC
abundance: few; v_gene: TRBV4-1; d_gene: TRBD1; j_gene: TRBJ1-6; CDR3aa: CASTTGLDNSPLHF; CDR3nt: TGCGCCAGCACGACAGGGCTGGATAATTCACCCCTCCACTTT
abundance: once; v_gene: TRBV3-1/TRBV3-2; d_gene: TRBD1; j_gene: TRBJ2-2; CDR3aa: CASRPTGGRTGELFF; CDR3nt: TGTGCCAGCAGACCGACAGGGGGTCGTACCGGGGAGCTGTTTTTT